Listed here are 16 T cell receptor beta chains from one sample, sequenced in a study of response to subunit inactivated influenza vaccine. TCRdb re-called the RT-PCR reads with MiXCR, one entry per CDR3 protein. The profile shows approximately 230,000 distinct CDR3 sequences, 12% of them singletons. Here the sequenced sample was non-naive T cells sorted from PBMCs, taken 14 to 15 days before vaccination. These receptors were taken from a man aged 45-65 years who received an inactivated influenza vaccine.

The rearrangement joins TRBV5-1 to TRBJ2-4, with 10 bases aligning to TRBD2. With V trimmed by 8 bases and J by 5 bases, 7 bases remained unmatched. The CDR3 contains 14 residues. From germline, CDR1 is SGHRS and CDR2 YFSETQ. The CDR3 reads CASSSGGGENIQYF. Here the CDR3 DNA reads TGCGCCAGTTCTAGCGGGGGCGGGGAAAACATTCAGTACTTC.

This clonotype was seen a handful of times. The V and J genes are TRBV20-1 and TRBJ1-5; the D gene is possibly TRBD1 (6 bases). Trimming took off 6 bases at V and 7 bases at J, with 19 bases between the two ends. The CDR3 spans 14 residues. Germline V lookup: CDR1 DFQATT, CDR2 SNEGSKA (reference sequence). CDR3 sequence (DNA): TGCAGTGCCACAGGGACATCGACCGGGCAGCCCCAGCATTTT. Protein sequence: CSATGTSTGQPQHF.

This clonotype was observed a handful of times. This chain uses TRBV29-1 with TRBJ2-5; D possibly corresponds to TRBD2 (6 bases). The ends were cut back, 4 bases at V and 5 bases at J, with 23 bases in the middle. In germline, CDR1 is SQVTM, CDR2 ANQGSEA. The CDR3 runs to 16 residues. The DNA of the CDR3 is TGCAGCGTTGGACATGGCAGAAGGAGGGGCGGGGAGACCCAGTACTTC. Translated: CSVGHGRRRGGETQYF.

This clonotype was observed a handful of times. V is TRBV5-1 and J is TRBJ2-7, with D possibly matching TRBD2 (6 bases). V was shortened by 0 bases and J by 0 bases, with 16 bases between the two germline ends. The CDR3 sequence is 17 residues long. CDR1 and CDR2 (germline): SGHRS, YFSETQ. CDR3 DNA: TGCGCCAGCAGCTTGGTGGTCGGGGAGACTAGCTCCTACGAGCAGTACTTC. Translation gives CASSLVVGETSSYEQYF. Full variable domain (remainder filled in from reference TRBV5-1 and TRBJ2-7): KAGVTQTPRYLIKTRGQQVTLSCSPISGHRSVSWYQQTPGQGLQFLFEYFSETQRNKGNFPGRFSGRQFSNSRSEMNVSTLELGDSALYLCASSLVVGETSSYEQYFGPGTRLTVT.

This chain links TRBV6-2 or TRBV6-3 with TRBJ2-7; unclear D gene. The CDR3 contains 13 residues. Germline V gene data show CDR1 as MNHEY and CDR2 as SVGEGT. V shed 0 bases and J shed 4 bases, with 7 bases lying between them. CDR3 sequence reads: CASSYSNIYEQYF. CDR3 coding DNA: TGTGCCAGCAGTTACTCTAACATATACGAGCAGTACTTC.

This chain connects TRBV6-2 or TRBV6-3 to TRBJ1-1; D gene unclear. The CDR3 is 16 residues long. CDR1 is MNHEY and CDR2 is SVGEGT in the germline V gene. The ends were cut back, 0 bases at V and 3 bases at J, with 14 bases in the middle. This CDR3 reads CASSYSNPPTDTEAFF. CDR3 in DNA: TGTGCCAGCAGTTACTCGAACCCTCCGACTGACACTGAAGCTTTCTTT.

This clonotype has at least ten counts. V and J are TRBV6-1 and TRBJ2-7; possible D gene TRBD1, 6 bases. Germline loops: CDR1 MNHNS, CDR2 SASEGT. The ends were cut back, 6 bases at V and 1 base at J, with 13 bases in the middle. The CDR3 has 14 residues. The CDR3 DNA is TGTGCCAGCAGACACCGGGACAAATCCTACGAGCAGTACTTC. Protein sequence: CASRHRDKSYEQYF.

This chain uses TRBV7-2 with TRBJ2-7; D not resolved. The germline V gene encodes CDR1 SGHTA and CDR2 FQGNSA. This CDR3 is 17 amino acids long. V was clipped by 0 bases and J by 0 bases, with 15 bases between them. The CDR3 region has the DNA TGTGCCAGCAGCTTAGCGTATTTAGGCCGAAGCTCCTACGAGCAGTACTTC. Protein sequence: CASSLAYLGRSSYEQYF. The complete variable domain, with remaining parts taken from reference TRBV7-2 and TRBJ2-7, reads GAGVSQSPSNKVTEKGKDVELRCDPISGHTALYWYRQSLGQGLEFLIYFQGNSAPDKSGLPSDRFSAERTGGSVSTLTIQRTQQEDSAVYLCASSLAYLGRSSYEQYFGPGTRLTVT.

This clonotype was detected a few times. The chain combines TRBV6-2 or TRBV6-3 with TRBJ2-1; 8 nucleotides agree with TRBD1. CDR1 MNHEY and CDR2 SVGEGT come from the germline V gene. Trimming removed 6 bases from V and 8 bases from J; junction bases left unmatched: 12. The CDR3 is made up of 15 amino acids. For the CDR3, the DNA is TGTGCCAGCAGGCGATCAGGGGGCTGGGGAGATGAGCAGTTCTTC. Its translation is CASRRSGGWGDEQFF.

In this sample, this clonotype turned up many times. V usage is TRBV29-1 and J usage is TRBJ2-5, with 7 bases aligning to TRBD1. V shed 7 bases, J shed 5 bases, and the junction held 7 bases outside the gene matches. The CDR3 is 12 residues long. Germline CDR1 is SQVTM and CDR2 is ANQGSEA. The CDR3 bases are TGCAGCGGGGGAGACAGGGCCGAGACCCAGTACTTC. Its protein product is CSGGDRAETQYF. The full variable domain, with the rest looked up from reference TRBV29-1 and TRBJ2-5, is SAVISQKPSRDICQRGTSLTIQCQVDSQVTMMFWYRQQPGQSLTLIATANQGSEATYESGFVIDKFPISRPNLTFSTLTVSNMSPEDSSIYLCSGGDRAETQYFGPGTRLLVL.

This clonotype has more than one count but fewer than ten. The rearrangement uses TRBV7-6 and TRBJ2-5; 8 bases fit TRBD2. CDR3 size: 16 residues. CDR1 SGHVS and CDR2 FNYEAQ come from the germline V gene. With V trimmed by 2 bases and J by 0 bases, 5 bases remained unmatched. The CDR3 region is CASSLQQRGYQETQYF. The CDR3 DNA reads TGTGCCAGCAGCTTACAGCAGCGGGGGTACCAAGAGACCCAGTACTTC.

This clonotype was seen only a few times. The chain is built from TRBV20-1 and TRBJ2-2; D uncertain. The CDR3 has 13 amino acids. Germline V gene sequence: CDR1 DFQATT, CDR2 SNEGSKA (reference sequence). With 6 bases removed from V and 4 bases from J, the gap between germline ends came to 12 bases. The CDR3 reads CSAGRGSTGELFF. The CDR3 bases are TGCAGTGCCGGACGAGGAAGCACCGGGGAGCTGTTTTTT.

This chain joins TRBV15 and TRBJ2-5; no clear D gene. Trimming took off 0 bases at V and 3 bases at J, with 11 bases between the two ends. The CDR3 runs 15 residues. From germline, CDR1 is LNHNV and CDR2 YYDKDF (reference sequence). The chain's CDR3 is CATSRESRREETQYF. CDR3 coding DNA: TGTGCCACCAGCAGAGAGTCCCGGAGAGAAGAGACCCAGTACTTC.

The V and J genes are TRBV12-3 or TRBV12-4 and TRBJ2-3, with 8 bases fitting TRBD2. This CDR3 has 17 amino acids. J was trimmed by 8 bases and V by 6 bases; bases with no gene match: 19. The CDR3 here is CASRGGTSGSPSGTQYF. In nucleotides, the CDR3 is TGTGCCAGCAGAGGGGGAACTAGCGGAAGCCCCAGTGGTACGCAGTATTTT.

This clonotype was recorded at least ten times. The chain carries TRBV6-1 and TRBJ1-2; D remains unclear. Between the trimmed V and J ends, which lost 2 bases and 8 bases, there was a span of 12 bases. Germline V gene sequence: CDR1 MNHNS, CDR2 SASEGT. The CDR3 has 13 residues. The CDR3 coding sequence is TGTGCCAGCAGTGAAACCGGGGTCCGAGGCTACACCTTC. This encodes CASSETGVRGYTF.

The gene calls are TRBV12-3 or TRBV12-4 and TRBJ2-7, with D possibly matching TRBD2 (6 bases). The CDR3 is made up of 14 amino acids. Trimming shortened V by 8 bases and J by 7 bases, and 21 bases separated the two germline ends. CDR3 sequence (DNA): TGTGCCAGCTCTGACGGGACTCCACCGATAGAGCAGTACTTC. Translating it yields CASSDGTPPIEQYF.